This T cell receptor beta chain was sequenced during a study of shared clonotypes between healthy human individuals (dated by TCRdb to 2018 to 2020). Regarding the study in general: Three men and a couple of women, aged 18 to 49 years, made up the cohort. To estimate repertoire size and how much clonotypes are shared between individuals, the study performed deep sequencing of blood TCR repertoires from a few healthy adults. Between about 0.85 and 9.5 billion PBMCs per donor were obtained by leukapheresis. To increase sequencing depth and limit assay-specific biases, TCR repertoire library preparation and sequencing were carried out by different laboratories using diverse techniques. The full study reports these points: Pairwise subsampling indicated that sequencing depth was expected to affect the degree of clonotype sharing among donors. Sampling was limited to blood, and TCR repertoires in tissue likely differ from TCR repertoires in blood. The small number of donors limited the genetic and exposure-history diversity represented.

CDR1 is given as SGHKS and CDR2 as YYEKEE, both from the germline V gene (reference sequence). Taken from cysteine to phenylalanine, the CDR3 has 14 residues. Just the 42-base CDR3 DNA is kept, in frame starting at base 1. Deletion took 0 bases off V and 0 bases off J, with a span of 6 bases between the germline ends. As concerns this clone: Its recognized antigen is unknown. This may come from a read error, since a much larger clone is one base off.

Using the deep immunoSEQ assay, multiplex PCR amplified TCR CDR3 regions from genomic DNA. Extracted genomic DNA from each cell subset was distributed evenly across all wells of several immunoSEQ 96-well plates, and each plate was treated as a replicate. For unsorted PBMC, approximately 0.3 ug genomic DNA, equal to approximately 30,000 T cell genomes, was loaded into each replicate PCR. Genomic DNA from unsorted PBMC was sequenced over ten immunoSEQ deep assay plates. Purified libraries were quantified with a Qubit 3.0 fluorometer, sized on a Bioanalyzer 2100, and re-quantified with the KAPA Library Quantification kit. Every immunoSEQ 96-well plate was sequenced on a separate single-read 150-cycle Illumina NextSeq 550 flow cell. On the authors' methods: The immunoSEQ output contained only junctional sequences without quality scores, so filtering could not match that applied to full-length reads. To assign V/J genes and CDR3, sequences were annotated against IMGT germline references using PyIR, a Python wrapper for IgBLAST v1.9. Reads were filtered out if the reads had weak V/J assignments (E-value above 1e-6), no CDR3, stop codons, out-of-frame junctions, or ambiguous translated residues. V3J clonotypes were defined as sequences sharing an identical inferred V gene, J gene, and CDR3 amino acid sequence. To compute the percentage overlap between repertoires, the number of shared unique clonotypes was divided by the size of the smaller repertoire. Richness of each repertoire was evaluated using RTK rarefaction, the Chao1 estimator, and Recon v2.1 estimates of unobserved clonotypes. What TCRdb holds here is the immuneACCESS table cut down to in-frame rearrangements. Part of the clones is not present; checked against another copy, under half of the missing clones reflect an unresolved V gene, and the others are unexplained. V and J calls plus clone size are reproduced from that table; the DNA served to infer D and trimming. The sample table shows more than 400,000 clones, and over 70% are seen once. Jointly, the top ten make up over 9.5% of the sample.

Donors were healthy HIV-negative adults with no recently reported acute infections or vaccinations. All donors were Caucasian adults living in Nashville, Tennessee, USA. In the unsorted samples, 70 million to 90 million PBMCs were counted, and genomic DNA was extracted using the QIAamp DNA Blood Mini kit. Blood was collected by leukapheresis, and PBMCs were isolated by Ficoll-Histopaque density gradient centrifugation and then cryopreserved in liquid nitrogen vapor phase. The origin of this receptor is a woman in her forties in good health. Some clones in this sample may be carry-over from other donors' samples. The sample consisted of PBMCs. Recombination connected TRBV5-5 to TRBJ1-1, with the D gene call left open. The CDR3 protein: CASSLGGVNTEAFF. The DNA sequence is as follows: TGTGCCAGCAGCTTGGGTGGGGTGAACACTGAAGCTTTCTTT.